Detailed here is one TCR beta chain. Its antigen is currently unknown. The V and J ends lost 2 bases and 6 bases respectively, with 7 bases between them. CDR3 length equals 12 residues. Germline V gene lookup returns CDR1 SGHTA and CDR2 FQGNSA. The data belong to a study of cytomegalovirus exposure and HLA in healthy donors. Study-wide findings and caveats: In a later analysis, TCR beta V- and J-gene trimming was associated with a missense DCLRE1C variant. Highly shared sequence variants in one cluster were likely a sequencing artifact.

PCR primers comprised 60 Vbeta and 13 Jbeta primers. Under the authors' procedure: In a later analysis, around 11 million of around 75 million unique beta chains occurred in at least two donors. Clones were read by immunoSEQ multiplex PCR, and TCRdb kept only the in-frame ones, dropping some. V, J and clone size derive from that table, while D and trimming were established from the DNA sequence. Here the sample spans some 140,000 clones, approximately 80% being singletons. The chain recombines TRBV7-2 with TRBJ2-5; D is unresolved. This sequence was found in a woman in her forties or fifties in good health and CMV-seropositive. The sample comprised PBMCs. CDR3 nucleotides: TGTGCCAGCAGCTTATCCCCAAAGACCCAGTACTTC. Protein product: CASSLSPKTQYF.